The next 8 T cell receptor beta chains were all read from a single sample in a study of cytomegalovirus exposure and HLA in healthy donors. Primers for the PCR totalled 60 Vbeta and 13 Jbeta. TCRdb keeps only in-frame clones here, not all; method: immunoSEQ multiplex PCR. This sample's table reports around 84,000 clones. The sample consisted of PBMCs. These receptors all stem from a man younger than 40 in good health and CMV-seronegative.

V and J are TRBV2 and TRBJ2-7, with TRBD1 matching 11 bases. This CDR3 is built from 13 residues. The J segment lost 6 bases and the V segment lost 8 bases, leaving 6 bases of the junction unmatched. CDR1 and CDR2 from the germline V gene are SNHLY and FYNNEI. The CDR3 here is CASGQGADGEQYF. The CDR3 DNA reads TGTGCCAGCGGACAGGGGGCCGATGGCGAGCAGTACTTC.

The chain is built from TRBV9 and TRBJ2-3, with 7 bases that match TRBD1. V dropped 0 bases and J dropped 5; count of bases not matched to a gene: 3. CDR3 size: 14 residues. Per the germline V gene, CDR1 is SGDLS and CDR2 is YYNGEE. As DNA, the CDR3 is TGTGCCAGCAGCGTAGAGGGGGCCGGAGATACGCAGTATTTT. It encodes CASSVEGAGDTQYF.

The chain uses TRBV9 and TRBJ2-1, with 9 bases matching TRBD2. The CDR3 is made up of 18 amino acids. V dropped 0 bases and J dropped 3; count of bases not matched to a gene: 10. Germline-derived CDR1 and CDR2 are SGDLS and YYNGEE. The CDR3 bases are TGTGCCAGCAGCGTAGTTGCGTTAGCGGGGGATATCTACAATGAGCAGTTCTTC. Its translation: CASSVVALAGDIYNEQFF.

The CDR3 loop reads CSVEDRGEVSDTQYF. The CDR3 bases are TGCAGCGTTGAAGATCGCGGGGAAGTATCAGATACGCAGTATTTT. The chain joins TRBV29-1 to TRBJ2-3, with a weak D call TRBD2 (6 bases). V was clipped by 0 bases and J by 4 bases, with 14 bases between them. CDR1 and CDR2 (germline): SQVTM, ANQGSEA. This CDR3 is 15 amino acids long.

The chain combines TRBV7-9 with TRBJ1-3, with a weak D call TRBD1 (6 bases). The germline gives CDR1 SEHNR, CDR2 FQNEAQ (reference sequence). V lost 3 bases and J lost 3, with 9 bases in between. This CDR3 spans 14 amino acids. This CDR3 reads CASSFRQVGNTIYF. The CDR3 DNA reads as TGTGCCAGCAGCTTTCGACAGGTTGGAAACACCATATATTTT.

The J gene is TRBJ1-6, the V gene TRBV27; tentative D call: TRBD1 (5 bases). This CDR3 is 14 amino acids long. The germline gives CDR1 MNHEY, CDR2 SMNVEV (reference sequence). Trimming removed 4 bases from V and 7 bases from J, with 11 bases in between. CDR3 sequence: CASSYYRTNSPLHF. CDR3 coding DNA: TGTGCCAGCAGTTACTACAGGACGAATTCACCCCTCCACTTT.

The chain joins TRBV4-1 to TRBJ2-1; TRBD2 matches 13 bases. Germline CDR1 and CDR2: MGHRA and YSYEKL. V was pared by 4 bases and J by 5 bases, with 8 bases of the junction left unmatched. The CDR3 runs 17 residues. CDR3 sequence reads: CASSRGGGLAGNNEQFF. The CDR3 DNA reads TGCGCCAGCAGCCGAGGAGGGGGACTAGCGGGGAACAATGAGCAGTTCTTC.

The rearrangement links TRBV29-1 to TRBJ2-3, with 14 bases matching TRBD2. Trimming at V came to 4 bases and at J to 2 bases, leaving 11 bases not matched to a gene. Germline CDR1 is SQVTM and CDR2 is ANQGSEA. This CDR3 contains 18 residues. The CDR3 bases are TGCAGCGTTGTCAGACTGGGACTAGCGGGGGCTTACACAGATACGCAGTATTTT. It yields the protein CSVVRLGLAGAYTDTQYF.